One sample yielded the 14 T cell receptor beta chains listed below, sequenced in a study of monozygotic twins with inflammatory bowel disease. TCRdb derives one entry per CDR3 protein from the 5' RACE reads, leaving out DNA. Recorded for this sample: 150,000 to 200,000 distinct CDR3 sequences. Material for sequencing was blood. These receptors were taken from a human donor with ulcerative colitis or Crohn's disease, or a healthy co-twin of an affected twin (not recorded which).

V and J are TRBV3-1 and TRBJ2-4; TCRdb indicates TRBD2, and absent DNA this call remains unverified. Germline V gives CDR1 LGHDT, CDR2 YNNKEL (reference sequence). This CDR3 spans 15 amino acids. CDR3 sequence reads: CASSQGSGPRNIQYF. Drawing the rest from reference TRBV3-1 and TRBJ2-4, the complete variable domain is DTAVSQTPKYLVTQMGNDKSIKCEQNLGHDTMYWYKQDSKKFLKIMFSYNNKELIINETVPNRFSPKSPDKAHLNLHINSLELGDSAVYFCASSQGSGPRNIQYFGAGTRLSVL.

The chain couples TRBV20-1 to TRBJ1-1. The germline CDR1 and CDR2 sequences are DFQATT and SNEGSKA (reference sequence). The length of the CDR3 is 15 residues. The CDR3 spells CSADPGPDLNTEAFF.

V and J are TRBV5-4 and TRBJ2-1; as DNA is missing, the TRBD2 call by TCRdb cannot be tested. The germline gives CDR1 SGHNT, CDR2 YYREEE (reference sequence). The CDR3 totals 14 residues. CDR3 sequence reads: CASSSSGGQGEQFF.

According to its frequency, this clonotype is medium-sized (0.01 to 0.1%). This chain uses TRBV10-3 with TRBJ2-5. In germline, CDR1 is ENHRY, CDR2 SYGVKD. The CDR3 is 11 residues long. The CDR3 reads CAIGDQETQYF.

V and J are TRBV20-1 and TRBJ2-3; with no DNA, the TCRdb D assignment of TRBD1 cannot be verified. CDR3 length: 14 amino acids. CDR1 is DFQATT and CDR2 is SNEGSKA in the germline V gene (reference sequence). The CDR3 region is CSARPRGRTDTQYF.

This chain connects TRBV20-1 to TRBJ2-2; the D call of TRBD2 rests on TCRdb alone, since no DNA is present to check it. CDR3 length equals 15 residues. Germline V CDR1 and CDR2: DFQATT, SNEGSKA (reference sequence). The CDR3 loop reads CSALGGAGGFGELFF.

The chain joins TRBV7-3 to TRBJ2-1. Germline assignment: CDR1 SGHTA and CDR2 FQGTGA. The CDR3 is made up of 14 amino acids. CDR3 protein: CASSLMVSYNEQFF.

The V call is TRBV7-2, the J call TRBJ2-1. The length of the CDR3 is 13 residues. CDR1 is SGHTA, CDR2 FQGNSA, per germline. CDR3 region: CASSLRRGNEQFF.

This sequence joins TRBV24-1 and TRBJ2-1; there is no DNA to check the TCRdb D call of TRBD1. The CDR3 consists of 16 residues. CDR1 is KGHDR, CDR2 SFDVKD, per germline. The CDR3 region is CATSDFDRGSRPEQFF.

The rearrangement joins TRBV7-8 to TRBJ2-7; the TRBD2 assignment by TCRdb is unverifiable without DNA. There are 15 residues in the CDR3. In germline, CDR1 is SGHVS, CDR2 FQNEAQ. CDR3 residues: CASSGTSGATYEQYF.

This chain uses TRBV14 with TRBJ2-1; TCRdb selects TRBD1, and the lack of DNA leaves this call unchecked. Germline V gives CDR1 SGHDN, CDR2 FVKESK. The length of the CDR3 is 17 residues. CDR3 loop: CASSQIKSGVYYNEQFF.

The chain employs TRBV7-7 and TRBJ2-2. The CDR3 loop spans 16 amino acids. CDR1 SSHAT and CDR2 FNYEAQ come from the germline V gene (reference sequence). The CDR3 sequence is CASSPLAVQNTGELFF.

The chain carries TRBV11-2 and TRBJ1-2; the D gene TCRdb calls, TRBD1, cannot be checked with no DNA. CDR3 length: 14 residues. Germline CDR1 SGHAT, CDR2 FQNNGV. CDR3 sequence: CASSLTGHNYGYTF.

The chain carries TRBV15 and TRBJ2-6; TCRdb's D gene call, TRBD1, goes unchecked for lack of DNA. The CDR3 is 15 residues long. Germline assignment: CDR1 LNHNV and CDR2 YYDKDF (reference sequence). The CDR3 reads CATSTNRAGANVLTF.